The following is a TCR beta chain sequence with its context. Antigen: not known. The sample belongs to a study of beta chain features in type 1 diabetes. From germline, CDR1 is SGHTS and CDR2 YDEGEE. This CDR3 is built from 15 residues. The V gene lost 2 bases and the J gene lost 6 bases, with 15 bases spanning the gap. Whole-study findings and limits: PCR might show a preference for shorter templates, equally across patients and controls. Moderate but significant shortening of TCRB CDR3s was recorded in all four CD4+ subsets from Type 1 diabetes patients.

Expressed TCRB transcripts got sequenced, as all isolated RNA was reverse transcribed. TCRdb keeps only in-frame clones here, not all; method: immunoSEQ multiplex PCR. The sample includes roughly 70,000 clones, more than 45% seen only once; the top ten take 0.7%. The rearrangement joins TRBV5-8 to TRBJ2-1, with a weak D call TRBD2 (5 bases). Sequenced input: central memory CD4+ T cells from blood. This TCR came from a man younger than 40 with type 1 diabetes. The CDR3 nucleotides are TGTGCCAGCAGCTTAGGCGTGAGAGGGAGCAATGAGCAGTTCTTC. It encodes CASSLGVRGSNEQFF. The variable domain in full, with the rest retrieved from reference TRBV5-8 and TRBJ2-1, is EAGVTQSPTHLIKTRGQQATLRCSPISGHTSVYWYQQALGLGLQFLLWYDEGEERNRGNFPPRFSGRQFPNYSSELNVNALELEDSALYLCASSLGVRGSNEQFFGPGTRLTVL.